Listed here are 9 T cell receptor beta chains from one sample, sequenced in a study of molecular identifiers for immune sequencing clone quantification (dated by TCRdb to 2017 to 2018). The method was PCR. TCRdb records NextSeq 500 as the sequencer. TCRdb trimmed the raw reads at Q25, called clones with MiXCR and kept productive beta chains. Each CDR3 protein appears once, grouped with its most common genes and DNA. This sample has 300,000 to 400,000 distinct CDR3 sequences in its table, and roughly 24% of those were observed once. Jointly, the top ten make up roughly 0.7% of the sample. Material: naive CD8+ T cells from blood, with Jurkat cell RNA spiked in. This specimen's cell subset or site label, per the study, means: FACS-sorted CD8+CD4-CCR7+CD45RA+ naive T cells. These receptors were taken from a human donor in good health. Some libraries in this study had Jurkat cell RNA spiked in.

In regard to this clonotype: A much larger clone is a single base away; this may be a read error. This rearrangement joins TRBV21-1 to TRBJ2-2; the DNA was not used to check the table's D call, TRBD1. TRBV21-1 is recorded as a pseudogene. The CDR3 is 20 amino acids. In DNA form, the CDR3 reads TGTGCCAGCAGCAAAGCGCTTTCGTTTTCCGGGACAGGGGCGACCGGGGAGCCGTTTTTT. It specifies CASSKALSFSGTGATGEPFF.

As regards this clonotype: The germline gene is not matched at one end of the junction; a read error may be the cause. The rearrangement uses TRBV20-1 and TRBJ2-2; TRBD2 is a possible D gene (5 bases). CDR3 length equals 16 residues. Germline loops: CDR1 DFQATT, CDR2 SNEGSKA (reference sequence). CDR3 in DNA: TGCAGTGCTAGAGATTACGAGACACCTAACACCGGGGAGCTGTCTTTT. This sequence encodes CSARDYETPNTGELSF.

In this sample, this clonotype turned up a few times. The rearrangement joins TRBV3-1 to TRBJ1-2; D not certain. The germline V gene encodes CDR1 LGHDT and CDR2 YNNKEL (reference sequence). Deletions cut 0 bases from V and 5 bases from J, with 19 bases between. This CDR3 is 17 amino acids long. For the CDR3, the DNA is TGTGCCAGCAGCCAAGACCTAATTTATACAGAGATTTATGGCTACACCTTC. The encoded protein is CASSQDLIYTEIYGYTF.

This clonotype was recorded at least ten times. The chain links TRBV19 to TRBJ2-6; 7 bases match TRBD1. Germline trimming cut 3 bases from V and 7 bases from J; bases unmatched to any gene: 9. CDR3 length: 16 residues. Germline-derived CDR1 and CDR2 are LNHDA and SQIVND (reference sequence). The CDR3 DNA reads as TGTGCCAGTAGTATCCCCGACAGGGTTCCTGCCAACGTCCTGACTTTC. The encoded protein is CASSIPDRVPANVLTF. The full variable domain, its missing parts supplied by reference TRBV19 and TRBJ2-6, is DGGITQSPKYLFRKEGQNVTLSCEQNLNHDAMYWYRQDPGQGLRLIYYSQIVNDFQKGDIAEGYSVSREKKESFPLTVTSAQKNPTAFYLCASSIPDRVPANVLTFGAGSRLTVL.

In its sample, this clonotype was seen many times. The J gene is TRBJ2-7, the V gene TRBV30; D possibly matches TRBD1 or TRBD2 (5 bases each). The germline V gene encodes CDR1 GTSNPN and CDR2 SVGIG (reference sequence). Between the trimmed V and J ends, which lost 0 bases and 5 bases, there was a span of 8 bases. CDR3 size: 12 residues. The CDR3 here is CAWSVLGDEQYF. The CDR3 DNA sequence: TGTGCCTGGAGTGTATTGGGGGACGAGCAGTACTTC.

This clonotype was found many times. V and J are TRBV7-2 and TRBJ1-1, with a possible D match to TRBD1 (6 bases). V lost 2 bases and J 5 bases, leaving 27 bases between the germline ends. The CDR3 contains 19 residues. Germline CDR1 is SGHTA and CDR2 is FQGNSA. The CDR3 loop reads CASSLIRDNVRSRWTEAFF. The CDR3 DNA reads TGTGCCAGCAGCTTAATCAGGGACAACGTTCGGAGTAGGTGGACTGAAGCTTTCTTT.

A word on this clonotype: One base away lies a much larger clone, so this may be a sequencing read error. The chain uses TRBV5-6 and TRBJ2-5; unclear D gene. CDR3 length equals 13 residues. CDR1 and CDR2 from the germline V gene are SGHDT and YYEEEE. CDR3 nucleotide sequence: TGTGCCAGCAGCTTGGTTGGTGAGAAGACCCAGCACTTC. This translates into CASSLVGEKTQHF.

Remarks on this clonotype: A junction boundary mismatches the germline segment, possibly from a read error. The genes are TRBV6-5 and TRBJ1-1; weak D call: TRBD1 (6 bases). Germline V lookup: CDR1 MNHEY, CDR2 SVGAGI. The CDR3 loop spans 13 amino acids. Written as DNA, the CDR3 is TGTGCCAGCAGGTTGGGGGGCGACTTTGAACCTTTCTTT. As protein: CASRLGGDFEPFF.

Concerning this clonotype itself: Its ends do not fully match the called genes, so a read error is possible. The chain joins TRBV23-1 to TRBJ2-6; D is unresolved. TRBV23-1 is an ORF; its function is uncertain. The length of the CDR3 is 15 residues. The DNA of the CDR3 is TGCGCAAGCAGTCTATGGAGCTCCGGGGCCAACGTCCTGACTTTC. Protein sequence: CASSLWSSGANVLTF.